This TCR beta chain was found in a study of molecular identifiers for immune sequencing clone quantification. About the study: Replicates involved a five-way split of RNA from around 20,000 or 100,000 naive CD8 cells, with sequencing of four.

Overall study results and limits: In CMV-specific effectors, clones above 20 copies held over 99% of molecules; naive, under 1%.

Isolation of naive CD8 T cells was achieved by sorting on a CD8+CD4-CCR7+CD45RA+ phenotype. TCRdb reprocessed the PCR reads with MiXCR, giving one entry per CDR3 protein. The data contain about 320,000 distinct CDR3 sequences, 20% to 25% of them singletons. Germline CDR1 reads SGHRS; CDR2 reads YFSETQ. The V end was cut by 0 bases, the J end by 7 bases, with 16 bases between. The CDR3 contains 15 residues. This clonotype was counted many times. Its antigen remains unknown. The TCR sequence derives from a human donor in good health. Some libraries in this study had Jurkat cell RNA spiked in. The sequencing sample was made of naive CD8+ T cells from blood, with Jurkat cell RNA spiked in. The subset denotes: FACS-sorted CD8+CD4-CCR7+CD45RA+ naive T cells. V and J are TRBV5-1 and TRBJ2-5, with D possibly matching TRBD1 (6 bases). CDR3 sequence reads: CASSLGDNHPGTQYF. The CDR3 nucleotides are TGCGCCAGCAGCTTGGGGGACAACCATCCGGGGACCCAGTACTTC.